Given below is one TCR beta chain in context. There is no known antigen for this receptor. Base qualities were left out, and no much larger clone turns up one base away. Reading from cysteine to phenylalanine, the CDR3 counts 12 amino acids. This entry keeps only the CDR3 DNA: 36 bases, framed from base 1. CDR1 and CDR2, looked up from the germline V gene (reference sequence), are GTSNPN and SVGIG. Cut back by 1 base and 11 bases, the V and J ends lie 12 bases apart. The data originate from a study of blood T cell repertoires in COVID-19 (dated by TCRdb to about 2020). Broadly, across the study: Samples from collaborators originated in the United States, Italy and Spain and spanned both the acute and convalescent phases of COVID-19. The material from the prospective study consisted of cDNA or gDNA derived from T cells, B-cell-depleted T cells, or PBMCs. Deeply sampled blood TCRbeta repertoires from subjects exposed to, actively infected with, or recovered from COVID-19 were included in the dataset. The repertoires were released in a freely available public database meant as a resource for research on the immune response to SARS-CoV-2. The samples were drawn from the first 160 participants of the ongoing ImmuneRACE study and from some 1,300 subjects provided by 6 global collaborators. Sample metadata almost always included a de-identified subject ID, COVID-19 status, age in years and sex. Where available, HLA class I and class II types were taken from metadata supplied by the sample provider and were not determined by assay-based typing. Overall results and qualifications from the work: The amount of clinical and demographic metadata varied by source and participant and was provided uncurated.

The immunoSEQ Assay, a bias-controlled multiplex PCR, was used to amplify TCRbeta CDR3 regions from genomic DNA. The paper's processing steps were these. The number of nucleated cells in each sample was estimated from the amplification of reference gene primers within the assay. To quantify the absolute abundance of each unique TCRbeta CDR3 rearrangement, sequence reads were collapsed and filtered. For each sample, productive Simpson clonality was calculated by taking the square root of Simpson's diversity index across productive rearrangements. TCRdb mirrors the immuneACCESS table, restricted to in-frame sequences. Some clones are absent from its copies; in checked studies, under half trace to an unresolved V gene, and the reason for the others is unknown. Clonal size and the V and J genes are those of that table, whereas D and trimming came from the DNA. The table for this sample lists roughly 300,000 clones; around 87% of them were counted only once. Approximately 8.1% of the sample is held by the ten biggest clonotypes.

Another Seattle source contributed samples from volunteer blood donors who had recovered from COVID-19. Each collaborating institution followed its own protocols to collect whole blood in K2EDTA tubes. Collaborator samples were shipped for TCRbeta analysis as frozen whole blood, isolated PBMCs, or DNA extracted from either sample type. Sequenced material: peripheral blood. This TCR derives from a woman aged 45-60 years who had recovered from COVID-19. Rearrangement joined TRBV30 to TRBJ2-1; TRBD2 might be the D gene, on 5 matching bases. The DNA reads TGTGCCTGGAGTGGCGCACTCGGGAAGCAGTTCTTC. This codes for CAWSGALGKQFF.